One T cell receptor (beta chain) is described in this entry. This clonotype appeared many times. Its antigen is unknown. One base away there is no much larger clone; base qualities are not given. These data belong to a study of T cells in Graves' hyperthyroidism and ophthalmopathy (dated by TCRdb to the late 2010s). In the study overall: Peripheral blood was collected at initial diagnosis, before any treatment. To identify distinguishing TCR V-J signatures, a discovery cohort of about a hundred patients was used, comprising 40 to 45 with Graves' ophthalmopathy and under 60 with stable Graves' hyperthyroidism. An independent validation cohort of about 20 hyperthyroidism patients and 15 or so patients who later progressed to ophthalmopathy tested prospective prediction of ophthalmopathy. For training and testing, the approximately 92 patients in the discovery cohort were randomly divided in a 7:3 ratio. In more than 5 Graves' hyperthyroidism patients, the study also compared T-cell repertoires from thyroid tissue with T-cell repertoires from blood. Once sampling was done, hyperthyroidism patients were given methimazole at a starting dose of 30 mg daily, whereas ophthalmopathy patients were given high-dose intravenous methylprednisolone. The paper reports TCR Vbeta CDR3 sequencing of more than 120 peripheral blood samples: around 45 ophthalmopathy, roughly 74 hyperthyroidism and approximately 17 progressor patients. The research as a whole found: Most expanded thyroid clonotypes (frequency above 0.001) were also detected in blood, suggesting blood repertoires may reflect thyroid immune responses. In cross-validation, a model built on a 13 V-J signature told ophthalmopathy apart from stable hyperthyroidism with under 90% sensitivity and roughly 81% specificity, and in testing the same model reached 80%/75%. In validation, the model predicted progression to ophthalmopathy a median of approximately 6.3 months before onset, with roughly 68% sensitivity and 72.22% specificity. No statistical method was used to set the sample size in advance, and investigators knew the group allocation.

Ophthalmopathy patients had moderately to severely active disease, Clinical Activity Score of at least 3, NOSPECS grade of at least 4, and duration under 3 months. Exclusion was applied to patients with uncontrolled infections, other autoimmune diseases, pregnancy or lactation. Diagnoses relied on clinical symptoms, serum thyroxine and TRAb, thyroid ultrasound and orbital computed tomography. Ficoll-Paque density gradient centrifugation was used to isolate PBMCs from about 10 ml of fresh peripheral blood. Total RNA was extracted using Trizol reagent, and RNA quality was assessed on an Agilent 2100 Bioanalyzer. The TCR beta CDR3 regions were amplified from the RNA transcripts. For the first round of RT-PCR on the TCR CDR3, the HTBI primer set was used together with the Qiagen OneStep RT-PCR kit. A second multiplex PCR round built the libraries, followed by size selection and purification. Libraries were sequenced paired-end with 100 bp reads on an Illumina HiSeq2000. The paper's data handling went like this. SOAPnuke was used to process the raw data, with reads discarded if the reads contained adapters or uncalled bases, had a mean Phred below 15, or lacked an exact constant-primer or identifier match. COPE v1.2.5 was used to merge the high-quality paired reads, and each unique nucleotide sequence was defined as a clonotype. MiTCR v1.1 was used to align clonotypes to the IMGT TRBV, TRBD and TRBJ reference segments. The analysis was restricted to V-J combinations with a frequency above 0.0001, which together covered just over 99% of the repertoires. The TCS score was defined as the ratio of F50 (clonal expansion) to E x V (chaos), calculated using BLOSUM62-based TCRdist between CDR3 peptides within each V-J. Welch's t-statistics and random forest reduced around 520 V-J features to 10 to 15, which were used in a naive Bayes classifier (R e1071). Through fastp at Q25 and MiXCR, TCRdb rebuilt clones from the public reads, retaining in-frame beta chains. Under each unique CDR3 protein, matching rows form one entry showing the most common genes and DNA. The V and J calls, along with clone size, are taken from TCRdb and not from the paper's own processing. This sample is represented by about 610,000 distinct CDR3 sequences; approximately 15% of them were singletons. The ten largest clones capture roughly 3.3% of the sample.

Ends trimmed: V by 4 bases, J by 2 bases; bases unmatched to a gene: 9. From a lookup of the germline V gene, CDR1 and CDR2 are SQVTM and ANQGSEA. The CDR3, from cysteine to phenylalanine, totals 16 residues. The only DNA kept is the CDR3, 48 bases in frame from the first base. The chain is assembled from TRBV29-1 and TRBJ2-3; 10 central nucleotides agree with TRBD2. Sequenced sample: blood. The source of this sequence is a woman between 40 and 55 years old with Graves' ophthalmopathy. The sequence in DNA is TGCAGCGTTGGGCTAGCGGGAGTCCTCCCCACAGATACGCAGTATTTT. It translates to CSVGLAGVLPTDTQYF.